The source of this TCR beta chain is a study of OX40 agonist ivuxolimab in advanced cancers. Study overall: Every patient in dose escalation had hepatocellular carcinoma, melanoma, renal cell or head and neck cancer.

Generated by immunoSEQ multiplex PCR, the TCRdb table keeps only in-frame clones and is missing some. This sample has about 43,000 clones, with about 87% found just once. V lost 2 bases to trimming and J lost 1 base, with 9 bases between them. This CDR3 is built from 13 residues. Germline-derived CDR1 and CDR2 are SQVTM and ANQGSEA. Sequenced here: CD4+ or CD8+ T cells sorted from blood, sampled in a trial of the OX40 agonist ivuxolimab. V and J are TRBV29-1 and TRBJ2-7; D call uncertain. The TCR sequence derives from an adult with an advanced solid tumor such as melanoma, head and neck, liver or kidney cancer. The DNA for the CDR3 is TGCAGCGTTGAATACCCGCATTCCTACGAGCAGTACTTC. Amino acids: CSVEYPHSYEQYF.